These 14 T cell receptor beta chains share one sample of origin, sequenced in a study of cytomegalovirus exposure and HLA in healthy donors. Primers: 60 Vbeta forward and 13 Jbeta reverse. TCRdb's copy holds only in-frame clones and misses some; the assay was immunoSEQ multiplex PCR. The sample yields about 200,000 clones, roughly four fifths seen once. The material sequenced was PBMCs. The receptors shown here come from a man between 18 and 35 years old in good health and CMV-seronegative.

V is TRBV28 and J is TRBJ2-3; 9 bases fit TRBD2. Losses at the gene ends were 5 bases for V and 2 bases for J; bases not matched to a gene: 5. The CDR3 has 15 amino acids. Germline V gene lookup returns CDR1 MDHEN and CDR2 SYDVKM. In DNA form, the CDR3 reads TGTGCCAGCAGTGTGGCGGGAGGGGTCACAGATACGCAGTATTTT. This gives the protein CASSVAGGVTDTQYF.

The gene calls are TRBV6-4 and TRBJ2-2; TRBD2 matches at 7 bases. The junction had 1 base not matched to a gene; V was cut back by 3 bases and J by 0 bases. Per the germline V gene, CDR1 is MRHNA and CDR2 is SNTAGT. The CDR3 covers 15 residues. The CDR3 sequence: CASSDTSANTGELFF. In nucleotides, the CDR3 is TGTGCCAGCAGTGATACTAGCGCGAACACCGGGGAGCTGTTTTTT.

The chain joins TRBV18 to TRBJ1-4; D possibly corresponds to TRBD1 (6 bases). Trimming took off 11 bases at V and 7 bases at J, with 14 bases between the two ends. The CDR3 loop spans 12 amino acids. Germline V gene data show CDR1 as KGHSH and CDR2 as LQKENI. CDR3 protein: CAGRGQSEKLFF. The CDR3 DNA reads TGTGCCGGGCGGGGGCAAAGTGAAAAACTGTTTTTT.

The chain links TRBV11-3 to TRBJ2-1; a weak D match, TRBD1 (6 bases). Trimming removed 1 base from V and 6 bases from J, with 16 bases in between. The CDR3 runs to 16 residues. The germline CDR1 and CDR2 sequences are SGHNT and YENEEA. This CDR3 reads CASSLARGLQSNEQFF. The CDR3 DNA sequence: TGTGCCAGCAGCTTAGCCAGGGGTCTCCAATCCAATGAGCAGTTCTTC.

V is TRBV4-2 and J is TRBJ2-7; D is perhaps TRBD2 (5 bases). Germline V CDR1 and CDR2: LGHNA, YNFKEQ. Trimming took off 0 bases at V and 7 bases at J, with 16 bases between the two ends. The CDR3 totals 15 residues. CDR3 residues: CASSQESAVTGEQYF. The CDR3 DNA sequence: TGTGCCAGCAGCCAAGAATCAGCGGTAACGGGTGAGCAGTACTTC.

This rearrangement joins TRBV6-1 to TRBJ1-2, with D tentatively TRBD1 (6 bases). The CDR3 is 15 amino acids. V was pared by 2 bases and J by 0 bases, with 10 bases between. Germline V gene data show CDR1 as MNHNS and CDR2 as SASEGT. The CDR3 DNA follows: TGTGCCAGCAGTGAAAGACAGGCGACTAACTATGGCTACACCTTC. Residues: CASSERQATNYGYTF.

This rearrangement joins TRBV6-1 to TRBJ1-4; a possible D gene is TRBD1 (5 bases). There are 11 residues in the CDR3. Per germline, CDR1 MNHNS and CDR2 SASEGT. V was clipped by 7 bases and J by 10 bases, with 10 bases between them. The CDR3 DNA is TGTGCCAGCAACCAAGGGGTAAAACTGTTTTTT. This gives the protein CASNQGVKLFF.

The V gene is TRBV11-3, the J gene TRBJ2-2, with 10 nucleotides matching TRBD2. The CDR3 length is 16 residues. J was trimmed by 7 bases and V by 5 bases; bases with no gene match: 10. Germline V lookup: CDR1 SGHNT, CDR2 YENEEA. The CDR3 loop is CASSPRGASGSGELFF. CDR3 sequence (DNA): TGTGCCAGCAGCCCTAGGGGGGCTAGCGGGAGCGGGGAGCTGTTTTTT.

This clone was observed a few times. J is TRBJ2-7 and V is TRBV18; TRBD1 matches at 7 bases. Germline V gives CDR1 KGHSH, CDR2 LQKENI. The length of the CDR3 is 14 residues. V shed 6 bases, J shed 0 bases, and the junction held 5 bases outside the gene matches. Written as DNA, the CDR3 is TGTGCCAGCTCCCAACAGGGGAGCTCCTACGAGCAGTACTTC. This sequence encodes CASSQQGSSYEQYF.

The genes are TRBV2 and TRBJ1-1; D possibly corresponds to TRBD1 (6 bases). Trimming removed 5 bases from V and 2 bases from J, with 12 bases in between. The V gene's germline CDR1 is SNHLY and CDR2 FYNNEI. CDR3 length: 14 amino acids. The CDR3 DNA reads TGTGCCAGCAGTCCCAGGACAGCCAACACTGAAGCTTTCTTT. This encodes CASSPRTANTEAFF.

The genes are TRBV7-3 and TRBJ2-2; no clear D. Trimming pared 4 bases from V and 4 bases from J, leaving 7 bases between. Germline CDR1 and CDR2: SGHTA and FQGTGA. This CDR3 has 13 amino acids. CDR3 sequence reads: CASSSEPTGELFF. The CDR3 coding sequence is TGTGCCAGCAGCTCAGAACCCACCGGGGAGCTGTTTTTT.

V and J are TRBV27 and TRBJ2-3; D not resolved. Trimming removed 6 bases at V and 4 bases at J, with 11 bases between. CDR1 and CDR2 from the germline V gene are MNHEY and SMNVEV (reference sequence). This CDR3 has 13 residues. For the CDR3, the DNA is TGTGCCAGCAGCCCCGGTGGGCCAGATACGCAGTATTTT. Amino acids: CASSPGGPDTQYF.

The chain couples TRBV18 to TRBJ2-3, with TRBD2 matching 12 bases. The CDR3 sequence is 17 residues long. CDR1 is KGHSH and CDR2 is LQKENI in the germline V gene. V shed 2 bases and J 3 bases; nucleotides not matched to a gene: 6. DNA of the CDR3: TGTGCCAGCTCACCAGTAAAAGGGACTAGCGGGACAGATACGCAGTATTTT. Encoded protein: CASSPVKGTSGTDTQYF.

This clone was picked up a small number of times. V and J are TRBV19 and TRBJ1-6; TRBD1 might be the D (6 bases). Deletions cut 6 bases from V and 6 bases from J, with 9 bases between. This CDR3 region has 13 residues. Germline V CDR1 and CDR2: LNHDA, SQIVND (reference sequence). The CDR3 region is CASRRGGNSPLHF. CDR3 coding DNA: TGTGCCAGTAGGAGGGGGGGTAATTCACCCCTCCACTTT. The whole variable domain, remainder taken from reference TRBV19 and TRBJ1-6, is DGGITQSPKYLFRKEGQNVTLSCEQNLNHDAMYWYRQDPGQGLRLIYYSQIVNDFQKGDIAEGYSVSREKKESFPLTVTSAQKNPTAFYLCASRRGGNSPLHFGNGTRLTVT.